The T cell receptor (beta chain) described here comes from a study of blood T cell repertoires in COVID-19 (dated by TCRdb to 2018 to 2020). In terms of the full investigation: Collaborator samples came from the United States, Italy and Spain and covered acute and convalescent phases of COVID-19. The material from the prospective study consisted of cDNA or gDNA derived from T cells, B-cell-depleted T cells, or PBMCs. The repertoires were released in a freely available public database meant as a resource for research on the immune response to SARS-CoV-2. HLA class I and class II types, where available, came from metadata supplied by the sample provider rather than from assay-based typing. Sample metadata almost always included a de-identified subject ID, COVID-19 status, age in years and sex. The samples were drawn from two sources: the first 160 participants of the ongoing ImmuneRACE study, and 950 to 1,500 subjects contributed by 6 global collaborators. Subjects who had been exposed to COVID-19, were actively infected with it, or had recovered from it provided the deeply sampled blood TCRbeta repertoires that made up the dataset. What the study reported, not specific to this receptor: Clinical and demographic metadata were provided uncurated, with the amount varying by source and participant.

TCRbeta CDR3 regions were amplified from genomic DNA using the immunoSEQ Assay, a bias-controlled multiplex PCR. Per the authors' processing: Nucleated cell counts per sample were estimated from amplification of reference gene primers within the assay. To quantify the absolute abundance of each unique TCRbeta CDR3 rearrangement, sequence reads were collapsed and filtered. Productive Simpson clonality was computed per sample as the square root of Simpson's diversity index over productive rearrangements. TCRdb obtained this table from immuneACCESS and retained in-frame rearrangements with V and J assigned. These tables miss some clones; where compared with another copy, unresolved V genes account for less than half of the shortfall, and the remainder is unexplained. D and trimming come from the DNA, and the V and J calls and clone size come from that table. The sample data list hundreds of thousands of clones, and around 80% of these were observed just once. The ten biggest clones cover over 1.5% of the sample.

Whole blood was collected in K2EDTA tubes by collaborating institutions according to the institutions' own protocols. For TCRbeta analysis, collaborators shipped samples as frozen whole blood, isolated PBMCs, or DNA extracted from either of those sample types. On this clone itself: Its target antigen remains unknown. No base-level quality is on record; no much larger clone is a single base apart.

The receptor was isolated from a woman of 80 years or more with acute or convalescent COVID-19. Sequencing used peripheral blood.

The DNA sequence follows: TGTGCCAGCAGCTTATTGGGACTAGCGGGGCTCTACAATGAGCAGTTCTTC. Its translation reads: CASSLLGLAGLYNEQFF. This chain joins TRBV7-9 to TRBJ2-1; the central 13 bases match TRBD2. The germline V gene (reference sequence) specifies SEHNR as CDR1 and FQNEAQ as CDR2. The CDR3 covers 17 residues, taking in both the cysteine and the phenylalanine. Just CDR3 DNA is preserved here, 51 bases in frame from base 1. Trimming takes 2 bases off V and 3 bases off J; junction bases not matched to a gene: 4.